This record covers a single T cell receptor (beta chain). The sample is drawn from a study of blood T cell repertoires in COVID-19. Looking at the study overall: The United States, Italy and Spain provided the acute and convalescent COVID-19 samples. T cells, B-cell-depleted T cells, or PBMCs provided the cDNA or gDNA that served as material.

The CDR3 loop spans 13 amino acids. CDR1 and CDR2 from the germline V gene are SGDLS and YYNGEE. Between the trimmed V and J ends, which lost 4 bases and 10 bases, there was a span of 17 bases. How the authors handled the data: Nucleated cell counts were estimated from reference gene primer amplification. Only in-frame clones appear in the TCRdb table, and some are missing; sequencing was by immunoSEQ multiplex PCR. Clone size and V and J calls were adopted from that table, with D and trimming inferred from the DNA. The sample has 390,000 or so clones, more than 80% seen once. The sequence derives from a woman aged 25-40 years with active or convalescent COVID-19. The sample was peripheral blood. The chain joins TRBV9 to TRBJ1-1, with D possibly being TRBD1 (5 bases). Written as DNA, the CDR3 is TGTGCCAGCAGCCCCGAGGACCGGGGGTCAGCTTTCTTT. It specifies CASSPEDRGSAFF.